The next 29 T cell receptor beta chains were all read from a single sample in a study of T cell responses to AZD1222 COVID-19 vaccine. Produced via immunoSEQ multiplex PCR; TCRdb's table is partial and in-frame only. The sample holds under 140,000 clones, roughly 92% seen once. Material: peripheral blood, obtained 28 days after the second AZD1222 dose. Every receptor here comes from an adult who received the AZD1222 COVID-19 vaccine.

The chain recombines TRBV18 with TRBJ1-4; D ambiguous. The CDR3 contains 13 residues. Looked up from germline, CDR1 is KGHSH and CDR2 is LQKENI. The V end was cut by 3 bases, the J end by 7 bases, with 9 bases between. CDR3 DNA: TGTGCCAGCTCACCGGGCGGTACTGAAAAACTGTTTTTT. It codes for CASSPGGTEKLFF.

The V and J genes are TRBV5-1 and TRBJ1-4; D unclear. This CDR3 has 12 amino acids. Germline V CDR1 and CDR2: SGHRS, YFSETQ. Trimming stripped 0 bases from V and 11 bases from J, with 8 bases between. CDR3 bases: TGCGCCAGCAGCTTGGAAGGGAGGAAACTGTTTTTT. As protein: CASSLEGRKLFF.

The chain uses TRBV6-5 and TRBJ1-4; TRBD1 might be the D (5 bases). Germline V CDR1 and CDR2: MNHEY, SVGAGI. CDR3 length: 12 residues. Trimming removed 6 bases at V and 7 bases at J, with 9 bases between. CDR3 coding DNA: TGTGCCAGCAGCAGGGTTGGTGAAAAACTGTTTTTT. Translating gives CASSRVGEKLFF.

This chain joins TRBV5-4 and TRBJ2-2, with 9 positions matching TRBD1. Germline values: CDR1 SGHNT, CDR2 YYREEE (reference sequence). The CDR3 covers 16 residues. The ends lost 5 bases at V and 5 bases at J; junction bases unmatched: 10. The CDR3 region has the DNA TGTGCCAGCAGGCACATGGGACAGGGACCTACCGGGGAGCTGTTTTTT. Translated: CASRHMGQGPTGELFF.

This chain connects TRBV10-3 to TRBJ2-3, with a possible D match to TRBD1 (6 bases). V lost 8 bases, J lost 1 base, and 16 bases lay in between. Looked up from germline, CDR1 is ENHRY and CDR2 is SYGVKD. This CDR3 region has 15 residues. CDR3 nucleotide sequence: TGTGCCATCTCGAGTGTACAGGGTCGCACAGATACGCAGTATTTT. This codes for CAISSVQGRTDTQYF.

The gene calls are TRBV10-3 and TRBJ1-1, with 7 bases identical to TRBD1. This CDR3 spans 13 amino acids. J lost 3 bases, V lost 4 bases, and 2 bases had no gene match. In germline, CDR1 is ENHRY, CDR2 SYGVKD. CDR3 DNA: TGTGCCATCAGTGGTACAGGGGACACTGAAGCTTTCTTT. Translating it yields CAISGTGDTEAFF.

This rearrangement joins TRBV19 to TRBJ1-1, with 9 bases lining up with TRBD1. CDR1 and CDR2 (germline): LNHDA, SQIVND (reference sequence). V lost 2 bases and J lost 5; bases outside the gene matches: 6. CDR3 length equals 15 residues. Here the CDR3 reads CASSIWDRVRTEAFF. In nucleotides, the CDR3 is TGTGCCAGTAGTATATGGGACAGGGTGCGGACTGAAGCTTTCTTT.

The chain has TRBV7-9 and TRBJ1-2; 7 nucleotides match TRBD1. Trimming cost V 5 bases and J 8 bases; bases outside gene matches: 17. The CDR3 is 16 amino acids. Germline CDR1 and CDR2: SEHNR and FQNEAQ (reference sequence). CDR3 nucleotide sequence: TGTGCCAGCAGCCAGGGGGACAATCCTTACATGGAGGGCTACACCTTC. Its protein is CASSQGDNPYMEGYTF.

V usage is TRBV2 and J usage is TRBJ2-7, with a possible D match to TRBD1 (6 bases). Germline CDR1 reads SNHLY; CDR2 reads FYNNEI. V was pared by 7 bases and J by 5 bases, with 18 bases between. The CDR3 loop spans 14 amino acids. The CDR3 DNA is TGTGCCAGCAAGACCCTGAGGGGGTCCGACGAGCAGTACTTC. Translation gives CASKTLRGSDEQYF.

The V gene is TRBV21-1, the J gene TRBJ2-7. TRBV21-1 is listed as a pseudogene. The CDR3 is 10 residues long. The CDR3 is CASHGHEQYF. In nucleotides, the CDR3 is TGTGCCAGCCACGGCCACGAGCAGTACTTC.

This chain connects TRBV11-2 to TRBJ2-7, with D unresolved. Germline lookup yields CDR1 SGHAT and CDR2 FQNNGV. V was clipped by 0 bases and J by 5 bases, with 14 bases between them. The CDR3 loop spans 15 amino acids. CDR3 sequence (DNA): TGTGCCAGCAGCTTAGATCGTCGAGAAAGGGACGAGCAGTACTTC. This encodes CASSLDRRERDEQYF.

The rearrangement links TRBV6-2 or TRBV6-3 to TRBJ2-7; D gene uncertain. CDR1 is MNHEY and CDR2 is SVGEGT in the germline V gene. The CDR3 totals 11 residues. V lost 4 bases to trimming and J lost 5 bases, with 6 bases between them. The CDR3 nucleotides read TGTGCCAGCAGTTGGGGTCACGAGCAGTACTTC. It codes for CASSWGHEQYF.

J is TRBJ2-2 and V is TRBV29-1; 13 positions match TRBD2. The V segment lost 6 bases and the J segment 0 bases; nucleotides outside the gene matches: 4. This CDR3 comprises 16 residues. Germline V CDR1 and CDR2: SQVTM, ANQGSEA. This CDR3 is CSVAGLAGPNTGELFF. In nucleotides, the CDR3 is TGCAGCGTGGCGGGACTAGCGGGACCGAACACCGGGGAGCTGTTTTTT.

This CDR3 is CASSIEGRGDTQYF. The CDR3 DNA follows: TGTGCCAGTAGTATAGAGGGGAGGGGAGATACGCAGTATTTT. The genes are TRBV19 and TRBJ2-3; TRBD2 aligns across 7 bases. Germline CDR1 LNHDA, CDR2 SQIVND (reference sequence). The ends lost 0 bases at V and 5 bases at J; junction bases unmatched: 2. The CDR3 is 14 amino acids.

The chain recombines TRBV7-9 with TRBJ2-2; D might be TRBD1 or TRBD2, each matching 5 bases. Trimming stripped 5 bases from V and 5 bases from J, with 15 bases between. There are 15 residues in the CDR3. Germline CDR1 and CDR2: SEHNR and FQNEAQ (reference sequence). Here the CDR3 DNA reads TGTGCCAGCAGCACGGGACCCCCTCCAACCGGGGAGCTGTTTTTT. It specifies CASSTGPPPTGELFF.

This clone was found once. The J gene is TRBJ2-5, the V gene TRBV15; D perhaps matches TRBD2 (6 bases). This CDR3 comprises 16 residues. V lost 3 bases and J 1 base, leaving 15 bases between the germline ends. The germline gives CDR1 LNHNV, CDR2 YYDKDF (reference sequence). CDR3 amino acids: CATSRGEAGPQETQYF. CDR3 bases: TGTGCCACCAGCAGGGGGGAGGCAGGGCCCCAAGAGACCCAGTACTTC. The complete variable domain, with remaining parts taken from reference TRBV15 and TRBJ2-5, reads DAMVIQNPRYQVTQFGKPVTLSCSQTLNHNVMYWYQQKSSQAPKLLFHYYDKDFNNEADTPDNFQSRRPNTSFCFLDIRSPGLGDTAMYLCATSRGEAGPQETQYFGPGTRLLVL.

This clone was observed a few times. V and J are TRBV27 and TRBJ2-5; 7 bases line up with TRBD1. Germline trimming cut 3 bases from V and 3 bases from J; bases unmatched to any gene: 7. The CDR3 covers 15 residues. Germline values: CDR1 MNHEY, CDR2 SMNVEV (reference sequence). As DNA, the CDR3 is TGTGCCAGCAGTTTCTCCCGGGACAGAAAAGAGACCCAGTACTTC. This translates into CASSFSRDRKETQYF.

V is TRBV4-2 and J is TRBJ2-3; the match to TRBD2 covers 13 bases. Trimming cost V 2 bases and J 0 bases; bases outside gene matches: 20. The germline gives CDR1 LGHNA, CDR2 YNFKEQ. CDR3 size: 23 residues. CDR3 nucleotides: TGTGCCAGCAGCCAATACCGGACTAGCGGGGGCTGGGGGAACCTTGAAAGCACAGATACGCAGTATTTT. Amino acids: CASSQYRTSGGWGNLESTDTQYF.

V gene TRBV3-1 (or the pseudogene TRBV3-2) combines with J gene TRBJ2-1; 14 positions agree with TRBD2. Trimming took 4 bases from V and 11 from J; bases not matched to a gene: 7. Germline CDR1 LGHDT, CDR2 YNNKEL (reference sequence). This CDR3 has 15 amino acids. CDR3 amino acids: CASSRPGLAGAQQFF. CDR3 coding DNA: TGTGCCAGCAGCCGACCGGGACTAGCGGGGGCGCAGCAGTTCTTC.

The chain recombines TRBV5-1 with TRBJ1-1; 8 bases match TRBD1. The CDR3 length is 14 residues. The V segment lost 3 bases and the J segment 4 bases; nucleotides outside the gene matches: 5. Germline V gives CDR1 SGHRS, CDR2 YFSETQ. The CDR3 bases are TGCGCCAGCAGCTCAACCACAGGGGGCACTGAAGCTTTCTTT. It translates to CASSSTTGGTEAFF.

V and J are TRBV19 and TRBJ2-5; no reliable D call. V was shortened by 9 bases and J by 1 base, with 0 bases between the two germline ends. The CDR3 totals 9 residues. The V gene's germline CDR1 is LNHDA and CDR2 SQIVND (reference sequence). The CDR3, as DNA: TGTGCCAGCCAAGAGACCCAGTACTTC. It translates to CASQETQYF.

This chain connects TRBV5-1 to TRBJ2-1; 7 bases map to TRBD2. The germline CDR1 and CDR2 sequences are SGHRS and YFSETQ. CDR3 length: 16 residues. J lost 6 bases, V lost 4 bases, and 13 bases had no gene match. The CDR3 sequence is CASSQPSGGVGNEQFF. The CDR3 DNA is TGCGCCAGCAGCCAACCCTCGGGGGGTGTGGGCAATGAGCAGTTCTTC.

This chain connects TRBV5-4 to TRBJ1-3, with D maybe TRBD1 (5 bases). Trimming removed 4 bases from V and 2 bases from J, with 13 bases in between. Germline CDR1 SGHNT, CDR2 YYREEE (reference sequence). The CDR3 runs 15 residues. CDR3 in amino acids: CASSDRGDAGNTIYF. The DNA of the CDR3 is TGTGCCAGCAGCGATAGAGGGGACGCTGGAAACACCATATATTTT. Together with reference TRBV5-4 and TRBJ1-3, the CDR3 gives the full variable domain: ETGVTQSPTHLIKTRGQQVTLRCSSQSGHNTVSWYQQALGQGPQFIFQYYREEENGRGNFPPRFSGLQFPNYSSELNVNALELDDSALYLCASSDRGDAGNTIYFGEGSWLTVV.

The chain carries TRBV10-3 and TRBJ2-2, with a tentative D call TRBD2 (6 bases). Trimming removed 2 bases at V and 0 bases at J, with 10 bases between. Germline V gene sequence: CDR1 ENHRY, CDR2 SYGVKD. The CDR3 runs 16 residues. CDR3 sequence reads: CAISEVAGTNTGELFF. The DNA of the CDR3 is TGTGCCATCAGTGAGGTGGCGGGAACGAACACCGGGGAGCTGTTTTTT.

The genes are TRBV6-5 and TRBJ2-3; TRBD1 is a possible D gene (5 bases). Trimming cost V 6 bases and J 3 bases, with 10 bases left between them. Germline CDR1 reads MNHEY; CDR2 reads SVGAGI. This CDR3 comprises 13 residues. DNA of the CDR3: TGTGCCAGCAGGGACGACAGAACAGATACGCAGTATTTT. Translation gives CASRDDRTDTQYF.

This chain links TRBV6-4 with TRBJ1-1; 10 positions agree with TRBD1. The J segment lost 4 bases and the V segment lost 4 bases, leaving 6 bases of the junction unmatched. Germline V gene data show CDR1 as MRHNA and CDR2 as SNTAGT. The CDR3 is 15 amino acids. Here the CDR3 reads CASSGRQGASTEAFF. In DNA form, the CDR3 reads TGTGCCAGCAGTGGGAGACAGGGGGCGAGCACTGAAGCTTTCTTT.

This chain connects TRBV20-1 to TRBJ2-7; no clear D. The length of the CDR3 is 10 residues. In germline, CDR1 is DFQATT, CDR2 SNEGSKA (reference sequence). V dropped 4 bases and J dropped 3 bases, with 4 bases sitting between them. DNA of the CDR3: TGCAGTGCTAAGGGCTACGAGCAGTACTTC. Translating it yields CSAKGYEQYF.

The CDR3 here is CASGLGTGRHGYTF. In DNA form, the CDR3 reads TGTGCTAGTGGACTGGGGACAGGGCGGCATGGCTACACCTTC. The chain joins TRBV12-5 to TRBJ1-2; 9 nucleotides align to TRBD1. V shed 6 bases and J 6 bases; nucleotides not matched to a gene: 8. Germline CDR1 LGHNT, CDR2 FRNRAP. CDR3 length: 14 amino acids.

The CDR3 DNA sequence: TGTGCCAGCAGCTTAGAACTGAACACTGAAGCTTTCTTT. Encoded protein: CASSLELNTEAFF. The chain links TRBV5-4 to TRBJ1-1; no firm D call. V was clipped by 2 bases and J by 0 bases, with 5 bases between them. This CDR3 contains 13 residues. Germline values: CDR1 SGHNT, CDR2 YYREEE (reference sequence). The whole variable domain, filled in from reference TRBV5-4 and TRBJ1-1, reads ETGVTQSPTHLIKTRGQQVTLRCSSQSGHNTVSWYQQALGQGPQFIFQYYREEENGRGNFPPRFSGLQFPNYSSELNVNALELDDSALYLCASSLELNTEAFFGQGTRLTVV.